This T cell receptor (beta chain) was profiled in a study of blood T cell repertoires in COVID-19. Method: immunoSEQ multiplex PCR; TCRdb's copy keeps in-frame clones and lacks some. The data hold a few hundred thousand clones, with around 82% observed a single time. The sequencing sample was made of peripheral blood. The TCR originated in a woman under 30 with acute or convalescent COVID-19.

The CDR3 nucleotides read TGCGCCAGCAGCCAAGATTTGAGCGGGAGGGATCCTCGGTTCTTC. Its protein is CASSQDLSGRDPRFF. The chain joins TRBV4-3 to TRBJ2-1; 10 bases fit TRBD2. The junction had 11 bases not matched to a gene; V was cut back by 0 bases and J by 15 bases. The CDR3 consists of 15 residues. CDR1 is LGHNA and CDR2 is YSLEER in the germline V gene.